These 29 T cell receptor beta chains share one sample of origin, sequenced in a study of neoadjuvant anti-PD-1 for oral cavity cancer. Data came from immunoSEQ multiplex PCR; TCRdb stores just in-frame clones and leaves some out. The sample shows some 15,000 clones, just over 70% of them seen only once. The sample consisted of PBMCs, taken before nivolumab (anti-PD-1) treatment. These TCRs come from a person aged 35-79 years with oral cavity squamous cell carcinoma.

The table lists this clone with a few counts. The CDR3 reads CASSFYGNQPQHF. CDR3 DNA sequence: TGTGCCAGCAGCTTCTATGGCAATCAGCCCCAGCATTTT. V is TRBV7-2 and J is TRBJ1-5; D unresolved. V lost 3 bases, J lost 2 bases, and 5 bases lay in between. The CDR3 is 13 amino acids. Germline CDR1 and CDR2: SGHTA and FQGNSA.

This chain connects TRBV27 to TRBJ2-1; either TRBD1 or TRBD2 may supply D (6 bases each). The CDR3 has 17 residues. Germline assignment: CDR1 MNHEY and CDR2 SMNVEV (reference sequence). V lost 2 bases, J lost 12 bases, and 26 bases lay in between. The CDR3, as DNA: TGTGCCAGCAGTTTAGTGAGTCTGGCGGGGCGAGCAGGGGTGCAGTTCTTC. It is translated as CASSLVSLAGRAGVQFF.

This rearrangement joins TRBV29-1 to TRBJ2-2; no definite D call. V was shortened by 5 bases and J by 1 base, with 5 bases between the two germline ends. The CDR3 totals 12 residues. Germline CDR1 and CDR2: SQVTM and ANQGSEA. CDR3 coding DNA: TGCAGCGTTCCCTGGAACACCGGGGAGCTGTTTTTT. As protein: CSVPWNTGELFF.

The J gene is TRBJ1-2, the V gene TRBV10-3; TRBD1 agrees at 10 bases. V trimming: 6 bases; J trimming: 3 bases; junction bases outside the gene matches: 7. The CDR3 consists of 15 residues. Germline CDR1 is ENHRY and CDR2 is SYGVKD. This CDR3 is CAIREDRGLDYGYTF. CDR3 nucleotide sequence: TGTGCCATCAGGGAAGACAGGGGGCTTGACTATGGCTACACCTTC.

The chain links TRBV7-3 to TRBJ2-5; perhaps TRBD1 as D (5 bases). The CDR3 has 14 residues. Germline-derived CDR1 and CDR2 are SGHTA and FQGTGA. V was cut by 5 bases and J by 4 bases, with 14 bases left in between. The CDR3 region has the DNA TGTGCCAGCAGCACCTCGACTGGGGCAGAGACCCAGTACTTC. Protein sequence: CASSTSTGAETQYF. Looking up the rest from reference TRBV7-3 and TRBJ2-5 gives the full variable domain: GAGVSQTPSNKVTEKGKYVELRCDPISGHTALYWYRQSLGQGPEFLIYFQGTGAADDSGLPNDRFFAVRPEGSVSTLKIQRTERGDSAVYLCASSTSTGAETQYFGPGTRLLVL.

V and J are TRBV6-1 and TRBJ1-1, with D possibly being TRBD1 (5 bases). Per the germline V gene, CDR1 is MNHNS and CDR2 is SASEGT. Deletions cut 10 bases from V and 0 bases from J, with 12 bases between. The CDR3 sequence is 13 residues long. Written as DNA, the CDR3 is TGTGCCATTCCCGGGGACTTGAACACTGAAGCTTTCTTT. As protein: CAIPGDLNTEAFF.

This clone was detected a few times. The chain joins TRBV4-2 to TRBJ1-6; a possible D gene is TRBD1 (6 bases). The ends were cut back, 0 bases at V and 5 bases at J, with 17 bases in the middle. CDR1 is LGHNA, CDR2 YNFKEQ, per germline. The CDR3 totals 18 residues. The CDR3 sequence: CASSQDRGTGINNSPLHF. The CDR3 coding sequence is TGTGCCAGCAGCCAAGATCGGGGAACAGGGATCAATAATTCACCCCTCCACTTT.

Concerning this clone itself: Relative to the germline gene, one junction end is altered; a read error may explain this. V gene TRBV9 combines with J gene TRBJ1-1, with 10 bases lining up with TRBD1. The germline V gene has CDR1 SGDLS and CDR2 YYNGEE. The CDR3 has 14 amino acids. CDR3 in DNA: TGTGCCAGCAGCGACGCGACAGGGGGCGGTCGGATGATCTTT. As protein: CASSDATGGGRMIF.

The V call is TRBV11-2, the J call TRBJ2-7, with 8 bases identical to TRBD1. From germline, CDR1 is SGHAT and CDR2 FQNNGV. This CDR3 has 14 residues. Unmatched junction bases numbered 5, after V lost 5 bases and J lost 2 bases. The CDR3 sequence is CASSPGTGTYEQYF. CDR3 nucleotide sequence: TGTGCCAGCAGCCCCGGGACAGGTACCTACGAGCAGTACTTC. The full variable domain, in which reference TRBV11-2 and TRBJ2-7 provide the parts outside the CDR3, is EAGVAQSPRYKIIEKRQSVAFWCNPISGHATLYWYQQILGQGPKLLIQFQNNGVVDDSQLPKDRFSAERLKGVDSTLKIQPAKLEDSAVYLCASSPGTGTYEQYFGPGTRLTVT.

The V call is TRBV28, the J call TRBJ2-5, with no clear D. V was pared by 4 bases and J by 2 bases, with 5 bases between. Germline CDR1 is MDHEN and CDR2 is SYDVKM. The CDR3 loop spans 12 amino acids. Here the CDR3 reads CASSSSQETQYF. In DNA, the CDR3 is TGTGCCAGCAGTTCCTCACAAGAGACCCAGTACTTC. The entire variable domain, with the rest obtained from reference TRBV28 and TRBJ2-5, is as follows: DVKVTQSSRYLVKRTGEKVFLECVQDMDHENMFWYRQDPGLGLRLIYFSYDVKMKEKGDIPEGYSVSREKKERFSLILESASTNQTSMYLCASSSSQETQYFGPGTRLLVL.

The chain is built from TRBV10-3 and TRBJ1-4; D is unresolved. Germline lookup yields CDR1 ENHRY and CDR2 SYGVKD. The V gene lost 3 bases and the J gene lost 8 bases, with 13 bases spanning the gap. CDR3 length equals 14 residues. The CDR3 nucleotides are TGTGCCATCAGTGAACCGGGAAGGAGGGAAAAACTGTTTTTT. This codes for CAISEPGRREKLFF.

This clone was detected once. This sequence joins TRBV4-1 and TRBJ2-7; 7 positions agree with TRBD1. This CDR3 has 15 amino acids. V shed 1 base, J shed 0 bases, and the junction held 3 bases outside the gene matches. Germline CDR1 and CDR2: MGHRA and YSYEKL. For the CDR3, the DNA is TGCGCCAGCAGCCAAGCTTACAGGGGCTCCTACGAGCAGTACTTC. Protein: CASSQAYRGSYEQYF.

The chain combines TRBV5-5 with TRBJ2-7, with D unresolved. Germline V gene lookup returns CDR1 SGHKS and CDR2 YYEKEE (reference sequence). The CDR3 runs to 15 residues. Trimming pared 3 bases from V and 4 bases from J, leaving 17 bases between. CDR3 nucleotides: TGTGCCAGCAGCTCGTGGCCCCGCTCTACGTACGAGCAGTACTTC. It codes for CASSSWPRSTYEQYF. The full variable domain, in which reference TRBV5-5 and TRBJ2-7 provide the parts outside the CDR3, is DAGVTQSPTHLIKTRGQQVTLRCSPISGHKSVSWYQQVLGQGPQFIFQYYEKEERGRGNFPDRFSARQFPNYSSELNVNALLLGDSALYLCASSSWPRSTYEQYFGPGTRLTVT.

The chain combines TRBV30 with TRBJ1-1; D is perhaps TRBD1 (5 bases). The CDR3 sequence is 13 residues long. V was pared by 5 bases and J by 7 bases, with 17 bases between. The germline gives CDR1 GTSNPN, CDR2 SVGIG (reference sequence). CDR3 region: CAWGGTEDGEAFF. CDR3 DNA: TGTGCCTGGGGGGGGACGGAGGATGGTGAAGCTTTCTTT.

In its sample, this clone was seen a few times. V and J are TRBV4-1 and TRBJ1-2; TRBD1 agrees at 10 bases. J gave up 5 bases and V 4 bases, and 4 bases lay outside the gene matches. Germline V lookup: CDR1 MGHRA, CDR2 YSYEKL. CDR3 size: 14 residues. The CDR3 sequence: CASSPTGQGYGYTF. The DNA for the CDR3 is TGCGCCAGCAGCCCTACGGGACAGGGGTATGGCTACACCTTC.

The chain has TRBV7-2 and TRBJ1-6, with unresolved D. V was clipped by 5 bases and J by 5 bases, with 4 bases between them. Per germline, CDR1 SGHTA and CDR2 FQGNSA. The CDR3 has 12 amino acids. CDR3 amino acids: CASSVNNSPLHF. The CDR3 DNA follows: TGTGCCAGCAGCGTTAATAATTCACCCCTCCACTTT.

The CDR3 spells CASSSRYGQGRMDTQYF. The CDR3 DNA sequence: TGTGCCAGCAGCTCTCGCTACGGACAGGGGCGGATGGATACGCAGTATTTT. The rearrangement joins TRBV27 to TRBJ2-3; TRBD1 matches at 9 bases. The CDR3 loop spans 17 amino acids. J lost 6 bases, V lost 6 bases, and 16 bases had no gene match. CDR1 and CDR2 (germline): MNHEY, SMNVEV (reference sequence).

This clone has just one count. The chain combines TRBV6-5 with TRBJ1-5; TRBD1 is a possible D gene (5 bases). The CDR3 has 16 amino acids. V was shortened by 4 bases and J by 5 bases, with 18 bases between the two germline ends. The V gene's germline CDR1 is MNHEY and CDR2 SVGAGI. The CDR3, as DNA: TGTGCCAGCAGTTTCGCAACGAGACAGACCGATCAGCCCCAGCATTTT. Its translation is CASSFATRQTDQPQHF.

The genes are TRBV12-5 and TRBJ2-3; D is possibly TRBD1 or TRBD2 (5 bases each). The CDR3 has 15 residues. CDR1 is LGHNT and CDR2 is FRNRAP in the germline V gene. V was pared by 0 bases and J by 4 bases, with 11 bases between. The CDR3 is CASGLVLGGPDTQYF. The CDR3 DNA follows: TGTGCTAGTGGTTTGGTACTTGGGGGTCCAGATACGCAGTATTTT.

This CDR3 is CASSLGGRFLAEQFF. CDR3 in DNA: TGTGCCAGCAGTTTGGGGGGGCGATTCCTGGCTGAGCAGTTCTTC. J is TRBJ2-1 and V is TRBV27; the D gene is possibly TRBD2 (7 bases). Trimming removed 3 bases at V and 9 bases at J, with 18 bases between. CDR1 MNHEY and CDR2 SMNVEV come from the germline V gene (reference sequence). This CDR3 has 15 amino acids.

This clone was seen only a few times. The rearrangement links TRBV9 to TRBJ2-2; D gene ambiguous. Germline CDR1 SGDLS, CDR2 YYNGEE. The CDR3 sequence is 13 residues long. V lost 0 bases and J 8 bases, leaving 8 bases between the germline ends. Written as DNA, the CDR3 is TGTGCCAGCAGCGTAGCGGCAGAGGGGGAGCTGTTTTTT. It is translated as CASSVAAEGELFF.

The chain uses TRBV6-5 and TRBJ2-5; the D is unclear. The CDR3 has 13 residues. Germline V CDR1 and CDR2: MNHEY, SVGAGI. The V end was cut by 4 bases, the J end by 4 bases, with 10 bases between. Here the CDR3 reads CASSFGVRETQYF. In nucleotides, the CDR3 is TGTGCCAGCAGTTTTGGGGTTCGAGAGACCCAGTACTTC.

This chain joins TRBV9 and TRBJ2-1; D perhaps matches TRBD1 (5 bases). The CDR3 extends over 16 amino acids. With 4 bases removed from V and 7 bases from J, the gap between germline ends came to 21 bases. From germline, CDR1 is SGDLS and CDR2 YYNGEE. The CDR3 loop reads CASSPMGWQGGNEQFF. The CDR3 bases are TGTGCCAGCAGCCCCATGGGTTGGCAGGGTGGAAATGAGCAGTTCTTC. Combining the CDR3 with reference TRBV9 and TRBJ2-1 gives the whole variable domain DSGVTQTPKHLITATGQRVTLRCSPRSGDLSVYWYQQSLDQGLQFLIQYYNGEERAKGNILERFSAQQFPDLHSELNLSSLELGDSALYFCASSPMGWQGGNEQFFGPGTRLTVL.

This clone was recorded a few times. The genes are TRBV28 and TRBJ1-1; D gene unclear. Germline V lookup: CDR1 MDHEN, CDR2 SYDVKM. Trimming removed 3 bases at V and 1 base at J, with 3 bases between. This CDR3 spans 12 amino acids. The CDR3 protein is CASSLGNTEAFF. CDR3 nucleotides: TGTGCCAGCAGTTTGGGGAACACTGAAGCTTTCTTT.

The rearrangement joins TRBV7-3 to TRBJ2-3; 10 bases are a match to TRBD2. CDR3 size: 15 residues. V dropped 6 bases and J dropped 0; count of bases not matched to a gene: 3. Germline V CDR1 and CDR2: SGHTA, FQGTGA. The CDR3 reads CASSQGLASTDTQYF. DNA of the CDR3: TGTGCCAGCAGTCAGGGACTAGCGAGCACAGATACGCAGTATTTT.

The rearrangement joins TRBV5-1 to TRBJ2-6; no clear D gene. In germline, CDR1 is SGHRS, CDR2 YFSETQ. The CDR3 has 19 amino acids. Trimming removed 0 bases at V and 0 bases at J, with 16 bases between. For the CDR3, the DNA is TGCGCCAGCAGCTTGGGTGTGCAGCCATTGGACTCTGGGGCCAACGTCCTGACTTTC. It codes for CASSLGVQPLDSGANVLTF.

This chain connects TRBV5-6 to TRBJ1-1; no reliable D call. The CDR3 totals 13 residues. V dropped 3 bases and J dropped 3 bases, with 9 bases sitting between them. The V gene's germline CDR1 is SGHDT and CDR2 YYEEEE. CDR3 in amino acids: CASSYDLYTEAFF. DNA for the CDR3: TGTGCCAGCAGCTATGACTTGTACACTGAAGCTTTCTTT.

This clone was recorded a few times. The V and J genes are TRBV6-1 and TRBJ1-1; D perhaps matches TRBD1 (5 bases). V shed 7 bases and J shed 3 bases, with 12 bases lying between them. CDR3 size: 13 residues. From germline, CDR1 is MNHNS and CDR2 SASEGT. The CDR3: CASIPGADTEAFF. The CDR3 DNA follows: TGTGCCAGCATCCCCGGGGCCGACACTGAAGCTTTCTTT.

The chain has TRBV2 and TRBJ1-4; a possible D gene is TRBD1 (5 bases). This CDR3 spans 14 amino acids. Germline V gives CDR1 SNHLY, CDR2 FYNNEI. Trimming left V 4 bases short and J 4 bases short, with 10 bases between. The CDR3 DNA follows: TGTGCCAGCAGTGCTCAGGGAGTTAATGAAAAACTGTTTTTT. It encodes CASSAQGVNEKLFF.